This section outlines one T cell receptor beta chain sequence together with its context. This record comes from a study of blood T cell repertoires in COVID-19. Study overall: The study drew acute and convalescent COVID-19 samples from the United States, Italy and Spain. From T cells, B-cell-depleted T cells, or PBMCs came the material, which was cDNA or gDNA.

Adults between roughly 18 and 95 years of age took part from about two dozen US areas. Symptom resolution, clearance, or two negative PCRs marked the recovered donors of Cohort 3. Some clones are missing from TCRdb's copy, which holds only in-frame ones; the method was immunoSEQ multiplex PCR. The sample yields about 170,000 clones, approximately 87% seen once. The CDR3 runs 19 residues. The germline CDR1 and CDR2 sequences are SGDLS and YYNGEE. Trimming cost V 3 bases and J 3 bases; bases outside gene matches: 15. The sample consisted of PBMCs or T cells enriched from blood (not recorded which). The source is a woman between 50 and 59 years old who had recovered from COVID-19. The chain combines TRBV9 with TRBJ2-3, with TRBD2 matching over 11 bases. CDR3 nucleotides: TGTGCCAGCAGCGCTCGGGACAGGGCCGTAGCGGGGGGGACAGATACGCAGTATTTT. Its protein product is CASSARDRAVAGGTDTQYF. The variable domain in full, completed from reference TRBV9 and TRBJ2-3, reads DSGVTQTPKHLITATGQRVTLRCSPRSGDLSVYWYQQSLDQGLQFLIQYYNGEERAKGNILERFSAQQFPDLHSELNLSSLELGDSALYFCASSARDRAVAGGTDTQYFGPGTRLTVL.